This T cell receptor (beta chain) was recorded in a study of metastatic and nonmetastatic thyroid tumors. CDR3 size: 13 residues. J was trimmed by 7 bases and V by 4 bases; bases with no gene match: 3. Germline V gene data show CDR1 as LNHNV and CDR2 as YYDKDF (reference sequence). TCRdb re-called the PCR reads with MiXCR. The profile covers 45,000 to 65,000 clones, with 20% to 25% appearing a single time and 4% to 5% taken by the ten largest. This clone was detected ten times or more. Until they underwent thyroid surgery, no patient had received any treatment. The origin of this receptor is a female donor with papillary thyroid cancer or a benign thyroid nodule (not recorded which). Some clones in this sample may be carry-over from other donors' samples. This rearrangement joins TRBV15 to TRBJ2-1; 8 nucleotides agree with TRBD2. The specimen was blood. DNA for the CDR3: TGTGCCACCAGCACAGCGGGAGTTAATGAGCAGTTCTTC. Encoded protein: CATSTAGVNEQFF.